The 7 T cell receptor beta chains below were found in one sample sequenced in a study of blood T cell repertoires in COVID-19. The data were produced by immunoSEQ multiplex PCR, yet TCRdb's version contains in-frame clones alone and is incomplete. Of approximately 200,000 clones listed, about 81% are singletons. What was sequenced was PBMCs or T cells enriched from blood (not recorded which). The source of these receptors is a man aged 40-55 years who had recovered from COVID-19.

The J gene is TRBJ2-3, the V gene TRBV6-5; TRBD2 agrees at 8 bases. The CDR3 is 14 residues long. Germline values: CDR1 MNHEY, CDR2 SVGAGI. V lost 2 bases and J lost 4; bases outside the gene matches: 2. CDR3 region: CASSYGRGADTQYF. CDR3 nucleotides: TGTGCCAGCAGTTACGGGCGGGGGGCAGATACGCAGTATTTT.

The gene calls are TRBV30 and TRBJ2-1, with 7 bases identical to TRBD2. CDR3 length: 13 residues. The germline V gene has CDR1 GTSNPN and CDR2 SVGIG (reference sequence). V shed 4 bases and J 6 bases; nucleotides not matched to a gene: 6. CDR3 sequence: CAWNEREVNEQFF. The CDR3 DNA sequence: TGTGCCTGGAATGAGCGGGAAGTCAATGAGCAGTTCTTC.

The rearrangement joins TRBV24-1 to TRBJ2-1; D perhaps matches TRBD2 (5 bases). CDR3 length: 15 amino acids. V was trimmed by 3 bases and J by 10 bases, leaving 18 bases between them. Germline V lookup: CDR1 KGHDR, CDR2 SFDVKD. CDR3 loop: CATSDPRSQRGEQFF. The DNA for the CDR3 is TGTGCCACCAGTGATCCCCGGTCCCAACGAGGGGAGCAGTTCTTC.

The CDR3 sequence is CASAPPAGHGYTF. CDR3 nucleotides: TGCGCCAGCGCCCCCCCAGCGGGACATGGCTACACCTTC. The chain is built from TRBV5-1 and TRBJ1-2, with D tentatively TRBD1 (5 bases). CDR1 and CDR2 from the germline V gene are SGHRS and YFSETQ. The CDR3 consists of 13 residues. V gave up 7 bases and J gave up 6 bases, with 16 bases separating them.

The rearrangement uses TRBV2 and TRBJ1-4; 8 bases fit TRBD1. Germline CDR1 reads SNHLY; CDR2 reads FYNNEI. CDR3 length: 14 residues. Losses at the gene ends were 6 bases for V and 10 bases for J; bases not matched to a gene: 10. Here the CDR3 DNA reads TGTGCCAGCAGCCAGGGGGCCAAAAACGGAAAACTGTTTTTT. It yields the protein CASSQGAKNGKLFF.

J is TRBJ1-2 and V is TRBV6-1; 8 bases are shared with TRBD1. CDR1 is MNHNS, CDR2 SASEGT, per germline. V shed 0 bases, J shed 3 bases, and the junction held 6 bases outside the gene matches. This CDR3 region has 16 residues. Here the CDR3 reads CASSEAGRGRDYGYTF. In nucleotides, the CDR3 is TGTGCCAGCAGTGAAGCAGGCAGGGGGCGCGACTATGGCTACACCTTC.

The V gene is TRBV24-1, the J gene TRBJ2-1, with D perhaps TRBD1 (6 bases). The CDR3 spans 18 residues. The germline V gene encodes CDR1 KGHDR and CDR2 SFDVKD. Trimming cost V 5 bases and J 0 bases, with 19 bases left between them. For the CDR3, the DNA is TGTGCCACCAGTGTAATAGATACAGGGTTCATCTCCTACAATGAGCAGTTCTTC. This translates into CATSVIDTGFISYNEQFF.